The clone carrying this T cell receptor beta chain was picked up many times. Its antigen remains unidentified. From the 5' RACE reads, TCRdb called clonotypes with MiXCR, one entry per CDR3 protein. Of some 250,000 distinct CDR3 sequences listed, around 3.5% are singletons. The ends were cut back, 7 bases at V and 0 bases at J, with 5 bases in the middle. The CDR3 is 13 amino acids. Germline loops: CDR1 SGDLS, CDR2 YYNGEE. The sample comes from a study of T cells after yellow fever vaccination. Background on the study: The authors prepared low-cell-number fractions using SMART-Seq v4 Ultra Low Input. Study findings and constraints: Secondary responses were weaker yet peaked faster, day 5 versus 15. Overall, a small share of clonotypes was seen in both CD4 and CD8 compartments.

The input for sequencing was PBMCs, taken 15 days after the yellow fever booster vaccination. The source of this sequence is a man aged 18 to 30 who received the YFV17D yellow fever vaccine. The chain uses TRBV9 and TRBJ2-6; unclear D gene. The CDR3 bases are TGTGCCAGCCTGGACTCTGGGGCCAACGTCCTGACTTTC. Translation: CASLDSGANVLTF.